The clone carrying this TCR beta chain was seen a handful of times. Its matching antigen is unknown. This specimen comes from a study of CD8 T cells in ankylosing spondylitis. CDR1 is SEHNR, CDR2 FQNEAQ, per germline (reference sequence). V lost 1 base and J 4 bases, leaving 11 bases between the germline ends. The CDR3 has 15 residues. Study results and caveats: Disease-linked clones reportedly showed significant enrichment in matched ankylosing spondylitis synovial fluid. Peripheral blood held disease-linked clones only at relatively low frequency, and these were CD8+. Within ankylosing spondylitis blood, a TCR beta motif made up of fewer than ten highly homologous variants appeared to be characteristic.

Construction of TCR beta libraries was performed using quantitative 5'-RACE with molecular barcodes. TCRdb passed the 5' RACE reads through MiXCR, listing each CDR3 protein once. The data hold about 360,000 distinct CDR3 sequences, with 20% to 25% observed a single time. Sequenced: blood, either unsorted or a sorted T cell fraction (not recorded which). The chain is built from TRBV7-9 and TRBJ1-5; D may be TRBD1 (6 bases). This TCR derives from a male donor with ankylosing spondylitis or in good health (not recorded which). Here the CDR3 reads CASSLDQGPNQPQHF. DNA of the CDR3: TGTGCCAGCAGCTTAGATCAGGGGCCGAATCAGCCCCAGCATTTT.